Listed below are T cell receptor beta chains from one sample, sequenced in a study of cytomegalovirus exposure and HLA in healthy donors. TCRdb keeps only in-frame clones here, not all; method: immunoSEQ multiplex PCR. The table includes about 89,000 clones, 85% detected once. Material for sequencing was PBMCs. The receptors here all came from a man in his forties in good health and CMV-seropositive. Each CDR3 is given with its conserved first and last residue. The D gene is left open where the match is weak. The listing skips clone size in some rows; elsewhere it reads once, few, many or a size class.

TRBD1 | TRBJ2-1 | . | TRBV14 | CASSPGTGSEQFF | TGTGCCAGCAGCCCCGGGACAGGGAGTGAGCAGTTCTTC
TRBD1 | TRBJ2-3 | . | TRBV11-2 | CASSFLTGGGDTQYF | TGTGCCAGCAGCTTCCTGACAGGGGGGGGAGATACGCAGTATTTT
TRBD2 | TRBJ2-1 | . | TRBV19 | CASISAGVPNEQFF | TGTGCCAGTATTTCAGCGGGAGTCCCCAATGAGCAGTTCTTC
TRBD2 | TRBJ2-7 | . | TRBV5-4 | CASSPSWTSGSDEQYF | TGTGCCAGCAGCCCCTCATGGACTAGCGGGAGCGACGAGCAGTACTTC
TRBD1 | TRBJ1-4 | . | TRBV15 | CATSRDPPGGEKLFF | TGTGCCACCAGCAGAGATCCTCCAGGGGGCGAAAAACTGTTTTTT
. | TRBJ2-1 | . | TRBV6-1 | CASSRRAGSYNEQFF | TGTGCCAGCAGTAGGCGGGCAGGCTCCTACAATGAGCAGTTCTTC
TRBD2 | TRBJ2-1 | once | TRBV7-3 | CASSLGTSGSPFNEQFF | TGTGCCAGCAGCTTAGGGACTAGCGGGAGCCCTTTTAATGAGCAGTTCTTC
TRBD2 | TRBJ2-5 | . | TRBV7-9 | CSSSLAVAGVMAQYF | TGTTCCAGCAGCTTAGCGGTAGCGGGAGTGATGGCCCAGTACTTC
. | TRBJ2-3 | . | TRBV28 | CASIPGSTDTQYF | TGTGCCAGCATTCCGGGTAGCACAGATACGCAGTATTTT
. | TRBJ2-5 | . | TRBV5-1 | CASSLADRDQETQYF | TGCGCCAGCAGCTTGGCCGATAGAGACCAAGAGACCCAGTACTTC
. | TRBJ2-7 | . | TRBV6-1 | CASSVYRVYEQYF | TGTGCCAGCAGTGTTTACAGGGTCTACGAGCAGTACTTC
TRBD1 | TRBJ2-1 | . | TRBV2 | CASSPGTDRGSSNGQFF | TGTGCCAGCAGTCCCGGCACGGACAGGGGGTCGAGTAATGGGCAGTTCTTC
TRBD1 | TRBJ2-7 | once | TRBV28 | CASSRGDRGSYEQYF | TGTGCCAGCAGCCGCGGGGACAGGGGATCCTACGAGCAGTACTTC
. | TRBJ2-7 | . | TRBV2 | CASHWGGNYEQYF | TGTGCCAGTCACTGGGGAGGAAACTACGAGCAGTACTTC
. | TRBJ2-5 | . | TRBV19 | CASSIGGTRQETQYF | TGTGCCAGTAGTATAGGAGGGACACGTCAAGAGACCCAGTACTTC
TRBD2 | TRBJ2-6 | . | TRBV6-1 | CASSAWTGGSGANVLTF | TGTGCCAGCAGTGCATGGACGGGGGGCTCTGGGGCCAACGTCCTGACTTTC
TRBD1 | TRBJ1-2 | . | TRBV30 | CAWMVEGAGGYTF | TGTGCCTGGATGGTCGAGGGGGCGGGTGGCTACACCTTC
TRBD2 | TRBJ2-1 | . | TRBV6-5 | CASSTERGVRNEQFF | TGTGCCAGCAGTACCGAGCGGGGGGTACGCAATGAGCAGTTCTTC
. | TRBJ2-5 | . | TRBV5-1 | CASSLAPGSQETQYF | TGCGCCAGCAGCTTGGCCCCGGGGTCCCAAGAGACCCAGTACTTC
TRBD2 | TRBJ2-1 | . | TRBV28 | CASSLRSSGINNEQFF | TGTGCCAGCAGTTTAAGGTCTAGCGGGATCAACAATGAGCAGTTCTTC
. | TRBJ2-3 | . | TRBV11-3 | CASSLGGRERDTQYF | TGTGCCAGCAGCTTAGGGGGACGGGAGCGGGATACGCAGTATTTT
. | TRBJ2-6 | . | TRBV5-6 | CASSLVGGWGFGANVLTF | TGTGCCAGCAGCTTGGTAGGTGGGTGGGGCTTTGGGGCCAACGTCCTGACTTTC
. | TRBJ2-5 | . | TRBV25-1 | CASSEPGDQETQYF | TGTGCCAGCAGTGAACCGGGGGACCAAGAGACCCAGTACTTC
. | TRBJ1-6 | . | TRBV5-6 | CASSLLRINSPLHF | TGTGCCAGCAGCTTGTTGAGAATAAATTCACCCCTCCACTTT
TRBD1 | TRBJ1-4 | . | TRBV7-9 | CASSLAGGGEKLFF | TGTGCCAGCAGCTTAGCAGGGGGCGGGGAAAAACTGTTTTTT
TRBD1 | TRBJ2-7 | . | TRBV6-6 | CASSYTTGGASYEQYF | TGTGCCAGCAGTTACACGACAGGGGGCGCCTCCTACGAGCAGTACTTC
. | TRBJ2-3 | . | TRBV28 | CASSRESADTQYF | TGTGCCAGCAGTCGGGAGTCTGCAGATACGCAGTATTTT
TRBD2 | TRBJ2-1 | . | TRBV29-1 | CSVEGRGATNEQFF | TGCAGCGTTGAAGGGCGGGGGGCAACGAATGAGCAGTTCTTC
TRBD1 | TRBJ2-1 | . | TRBV12-5 | CASGIGQGPRTNEQFF | TGTGCTAGTGGTATTGGACAGGGGCCAAGAACCAATGAGCAGTTCTTC
. | TRBJ2-1 | . | TRBV28 | CASGGGGANEQFF | TGTGCCAGCGGGGGAGGGGGGGCCAATGAGCAGTTCTTC
TRBD2 | TRBJ2-7 | . | TRBV19 | CASSAGLAGTNYEQYF | TGTGCCAGTAGTGCAGGACTAGCGGGGACAAACTACGAGCAGTACTTC
. | TRBJ1-6 | once | TRBV7-9 | CASSVVESPLHF | TGTGCCAGCAGCGTCGTTGAGTCACCCCTCCACTTT
TRBD2 | TRBJ2-1 | few | TRBV11-2 | CASSLDDGTSGGATYNEQFF | TGTGCCAGCAGCTTAGATGATGGGACTAGCGGGGGGGCCACCTACAATGAGCAGTTCTTC
TRBD1 | TRBJ2-2 | . | TRBV9 | CASSVVGTGVFGELFF | TGTGCCAGCAGCGTAGTTGGGACAGGGGTTTTCGGGGAGCTGTTTTTT
TRBD2 | TRBJ2-1 | . | TRBV10-2 | CASSEYLTSGSSYNEQFF | TGCGCCAGCAGTGAGTATCTGACTAGCGGGAGTTCTTACAATGAGCAGTTCTTC
TRBD2 | TRBJ2-3 | . | TRBV19 | CASTKGSGSADTQYF | TGTGCCAGTACCAAGGGTAGCGGGAGTGCAGATACGCAGTATTTT
TRBD2 | TRBJ2-7 | . | TRBV5-4 | CASSLWASGSYEQYF | TGTGCCAGCAGCTTGTGGGCTAGCGGGTCCTACGAGCAGTACTTC
. | TRBJ1-6 | . | TRBV5-1 | CASSADPPPGSPLHF | TGCGCCAGCAGTGCGGACCCCCCTCCGGGATCACCCCTCCACTTT
. | TRBJ2-6 | . | TRBV28 | CASSLLGLISGANVLTF | TGTGCCAGCAGTTTATTGGGCTTGATCTCTGGGGCCAACGTCCTGACTTTC
. | TRBJ1-4 | . | TRBV5-1 | CASSLGTATNEKLFF | TGCGCCAGCAGCTTGGGTACAGCAACTAATGAAAAACTGTTTTTT
. | TRBJ2-5 | . | TRBV5-6 | CASSRIAETQYF | TGTGCCAGCAGCCGGATAGCAGAGACCCAGTACTTC
. | TRBJ2-5 | . | TRBV9 | CASSVSGLQETQYF | TGTGCCAGCAGCGTAAGCGGGCTTCAAGAGACCCAGTACTTC
TRBD2 | TRBJ2-3 | . | TRBV7-9 | CASTFSSGGPDTQYF | TGTGCCAGCACCTTCTCTAGCGGGGGTCCAGATACGCAGTATTTT
. | TRBJ1-1 | . | TRBV7-3 | CASSLTGAQTEAFF | TGTGCCAGCAGCTTAACAGGGGCCCAGACTGAAGCTTTCTTT
. | TRBJ1-4 | . | TRBV5-6 | CASSLESTSLFF | TGTGCCAGCAGCTTGGAGTCAACGAGTCTGTTTTTT
. | TRBJ2-3 | . | TRBV5-1 | CASSLESFGTDTQYF | TGCGCCAGCAGCTTGGAAAGCTTCGGCACAGATACGCAGTATTTT
TRBD1 | TRBJ1-2 | . | TRBV28 | CASSSGQGIPNYGYTF | TGTGCCAGCAGTTCCGGACAGGGGATCCCTAACTATGGCTACACCTTC
. | TRBJ2-2 | . | TRBV19 | CASSMYGELFF | TGTGCCAGTAGTATGTATGGGGAGCTGTTTTTT
. | TRBJ2-1 | . | TRBV29-1 | CSVATIEQFF | TGCAGCGTTGCCACTATTGAGCAGTTCTTC
. | TRBJ2-1 | . | TRBV27 | CASSVSGNHNEQFF | TGTGCCAGCAGTGTATCCGGGAACCACAATGAGCAGTTCTTC
TRBD1 | TRBJ2-2 | . | TRBV19 | CASSPGQGLTGELFF | TGTGCCAGTAGTCCCGGACAGGGACTCACCGGGGAGCTGTTTTTT
TRBD2 | TRBJ2-5 | . | TRBV25-1 | CASSRTSQETQYF | TGTGCCAGCAGCAGGACTAGCCAAGAGACCCAGTACTTC
. | TRBJ1-1 | . | TRBV7-3 | CASSLSPSGTEAFF | TGTGCCAGCAGCTTAAGCCCCTCGGGCACTGAAGCTTTCTTT
. | TRBJ1-2 | . | TRBV5-5 | CASSLATGYGYTF | TGTGCCAGCAGCTTGGCAACGGGTTATGGCTACACCTTC
. | TRBJ2-5 | . | TRBV28 | CASSSPGTLRETQYF | TGTGCCAGCAGTTCCCCCGGGACACTCCGAGAGACCCAGTACTTC
TRBD1 | TRBJ2-7 | . | TRBV7-2 | CASSLRGSGTGDHEQYF | TGTGCCAGCAGCTTAAGAGGGTCCGGGACAGGGGACCACGAGCAGTACTTC
. | TRBJ2-5 | . | TRBV19 | CASSDVTGGTQYF | TGTGCCAGTAGCGATGTGACAGGTGGGACCCAGTACTTC
. | TRBJ2-1 | once | TRBV11-3 | CASSRSGPIEYNEQFF | TGTGCCAGCAGCCGAAGCGGGCCGATCGAATACAATGAGCAGTTCTTC
TRBD2 | TRBJ2-1 | few | TRBV5-1 | CASSPGNWVGGDDEQFF | TGCGCCAGCAGCCCAGGGAATTGGGTGGGAGGGGACGATGAGCAGTTCTTC